A selection of T cell receptor beta chains follows, all from one sample in a study of T cell responses to AZD1222 COVID-19 vaccine. Profiling relied on immunoSEQ multiplex PCR, and the TCRdb table lists in-frame clones only, not all of them. Of some 150,000 clones in the sample, roughly 93% were seen once. Here the sequenced sample was peripheral blood, taken on day 0 of AZD1222 vaccination. These receptors were collected from an adult in good health. The CDR3 runs from the conserved cysteine through the conserved F or W. Clone size is shown for a subset of rows, as once, few, many or a class of expanded clone.

v_gene	abundance	CDR3aa
TRBV2	-	CASRGGDSPEANVLTF
TRBV7-2	-	CASSWDRKNSPLHF
TRBV9	-	CASSAGTSGTDTQYF
TRBV7-9	-	CASSLAGAGAYEQYF
TRBV10-1	-	CASSDVGRGRSYNEQFF
TRBV7-9	-	CASSLQGIPNEAFF
TRBV4-1	-	CASSGGFNYEQYF
TRBV11-2	-	CASSLAPGGTYYGYTF
TRBV30	-	CAWSVTGTGNTQYF
TRBV10-2	-	CASSSGTSGGIRFF
TRBV7-3	-	CASSLRGGRYNEQFF
TRBV5-1	-	CASSLVPGTNTGELFF
TRBV18	-	CASSPSGVNEKLFF
TRBV5-4	-	CASSPDSTNYGYTF
TRBV7-9	once	CASSPLGQGPGKLFF
TRBV5-1	-	CASSLDGTGRNTIYF
TRBV7-2	-	CASSPGQGGQPQHF
TRBV28	-	CASSWAADYGYTF
TRBV30	-	CAWSLSDTQYF
TRBV18	once	CASSLYSDSRSPEAFF
TRBV19	-	CASSMGGGSNQPQHF
TRBV7-8	-	CASSGQFNQPQHF
TRBV4-2	few	CASSVVGEGGEEQYF
TRBV18	-	CASSPRQEGVDGYTF
TRBV7-9	-	CATTPVSLYNEQFF
TRBV27	-	CASSFGAGNQPQHF
TRBV12-3/TRBV12-4	once	CASRARGREQYF
TRBV2	once	CASSEQGAHYGYTF